This entry concerns a single TCR beta chain. Its target is unknown. The CDR3 runs to 12 residues. The V gene's germline CDR1 is SGHKS and CDR2 YYEKEE (reference sequence). Trimming removed 0 bases at V and 5 bases at J, with 6 bases between. This record comes from a study of shared clonotypes between healthy human individuals. As for the study in general: With ages of 18 to 49, the donors were a couple of women and a few men. Study-level findings and limits: The study found lower generation probabilities in non-shared clonotypes than in those shared by all four donors.

Assay execution proceeded at the deep level. Assay used: immunoSEQ multiplex PCR; TCRdb lists only in-frame clones, some missing. The repertoire holds fewer than 3 million clones, with 85% to 95% as singletons. It was into CD45RA+ naive and CD45RA-negative memory subsets that the CD4+ cells were split. The chain uses TRBV5-5 and TRBJ2-7; D tentatively fits TRBD1 or TRBD2 (5 bases each). Source material: naive CD4+ T cells from PBMCs. Regarding subset: CD45RA+ positively selected. The sequence was obtained from a young man in good health. Some clones in this sample may be carry-over from other donors' samples. The CDR3 sequence: CASSLGGDEQYF. DNA for the CDR3: TGTGCCAGCAGCTTGGGAGGGGACGAGCAGTACTTC. The entire variable domain, with the rest obtained from reference TRBV5-5 and TRBJ2-7, is as follows: DAGVTQSPTHLIKTRGQQVTLRCSPISGHKSVSWYQQVLGQGPQFIFQYYEKEERGRGNFPDRFSARQFPNYSSELNVNALLLGDSALYLCASSLGGDEQYFGPGTRLTVT.